This TCR beta chain was documented in a study of lymphopenia after photon versus proton radiotherapy. The ends were cut back, 6 bases at V and 7 bases at J, with 13 bases in the middle. The length of the CDR3 is 13 residues. Looked up from germline, CDR1 is MNHEY and CDR2 is SMNVEV (reference sequence). Whole-study results and caveats: Oligoclonal CD8+ Temra expansion after nadir drove photon patients' diversity drop. In patients who died, overall survival fell as post-nadir TCR diversity dropped more. Authors raise, but do not show, better survival with proton therapy.

Method: immunoSEQ multiplex PCR; TCRdb's copy keeps in-frame clones and lacks some. The sample has about 65,000 clones, over 70% seen once. A note on this clone: Its antigen is unidentified.

This TCR came from an elderly man with esophageal cancer. The specimen was peripheral blood, collected from a patient treated with proton-based radiotherapy. The rearrangement links TRBV27 to TRBJ1-5; possible D gene TRBD1, 5 bases. The CDR3 sequence is CASRTAPRQPQHF. The CDR3 coding sequence is TGTGCCAGCAGGACAGCCCCGAGGCAGCCCCAGCATTTT.